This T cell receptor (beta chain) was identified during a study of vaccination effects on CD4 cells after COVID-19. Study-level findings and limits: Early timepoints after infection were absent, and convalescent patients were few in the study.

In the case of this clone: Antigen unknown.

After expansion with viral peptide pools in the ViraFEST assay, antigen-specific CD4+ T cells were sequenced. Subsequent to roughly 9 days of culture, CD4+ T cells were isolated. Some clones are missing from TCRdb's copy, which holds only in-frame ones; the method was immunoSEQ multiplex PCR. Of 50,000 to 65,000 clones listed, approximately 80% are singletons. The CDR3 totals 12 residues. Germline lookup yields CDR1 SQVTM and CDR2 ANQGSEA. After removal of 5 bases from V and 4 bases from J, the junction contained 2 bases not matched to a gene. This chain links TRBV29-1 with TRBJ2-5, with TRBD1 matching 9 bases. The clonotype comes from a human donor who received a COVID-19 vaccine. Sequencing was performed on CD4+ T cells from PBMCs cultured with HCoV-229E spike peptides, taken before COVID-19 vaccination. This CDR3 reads CSVRTGAETQYF. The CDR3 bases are TGCAGCGTTAGGACAGGGGCAGAGACCCAGTACTTC.